The 11 T cell receptor beta chains below come from one sample, sequenced in a study of T cells after yellow fever vaccination. Via MiXCR, TCRdb re-called the 5' RACE reads, giving one row per CDR3 protein. The sample carries around 160,000 distinct CDR3 sequences, 6% to 7.5% recorded once. The material was CD4+ T cells sorted from PBMCs, obtained more than 4 days after the first yellow fever vaccination. The receptors originated from a man between 18 and 35 years old who received the YFV17D yellow fever vaccine.

The chain couples TRBV5-5 to TRBJ2-3; tentatively, D is TRBD1 (6 bases). The CDR3 contains 15 residues. Trimming shortened V by 4 bases and J by 2 bases, and 14 bases separated the two germline ends. Germline lookup yields CDR1 SGHKS and CDR2 YYEKEE (reference sequence). This CDR3 is CASSNHRALTDTQYF. The CDR3 DNA is TGTGCCAGCAGCAACCACAGGGCACTCACAGATACGCAGTATTTT.

This clonotype has a handful of counts. V usage is TRBV18 and J usage is TRBJ2-7; D not resolved. V was shortened by 3 bases and J by 0 bases, with 6 bases between the two germline ends. Germline V gives CDR1 KGHSH, CDR2 LQKENI. The CDR3 runs to 13 residues. DNA of the CDR3: TGTGCCAGCTCACCCCCAAGCTCCTACGAGCAGTACGTC. Protein: CASSPPSSYEQYV.

This clonotype was detected ten times or more. V usage is TRBV7-9 and J usage is TRBJ2-3; TRBD2 aligns across 9 bases. The CDR3 totals 13 residues. The V and J ends lost 8 bases and 5 bases, in that order; junction bases with no gene match: 5. Germline values: CDR1 SEHNR, CDR2 FQNEAQ (reference sequence). The CDR3 nucleotides are TGTGCCAGCTTGCGGGGGGGCGGAGATACGCAGTATTTT. Translated: CASLRGGGDTQYF.

The rearrangement links TRBV5-4 to TRBJ1-2; D perhaps matches TRBD1 (5 bases). The CDR3 is 15 amino acids. Germline V CDR1 and CDR2: SGHNT, YYREEE (reference sequence). The V end lost 4 bases, the J end lost 3 bases, and 16 bases lay between the germline ends. As DNA, the CDR3 is TGTGCCAGCAGCATGGAACCCGGGACGGACTATGGCTACACCTTC. This gives the protein CASSMEPGTDYGYTF.

This clonotype was observed at least ten times. V is TRBV6-1 and J is TRBJ2-3; D is unclear. V lost 1 base and J lost 2, with 10 bases in between. The CDR3 consists of 15 residues. Germline CDR1 MNHNS, CDR2 SASEGT. The CDR3 reads CASSEDGRYTDTQYF. The CDR3 bases are TGTGCCAGCAGTGAAGACGGCCGGTACACAGATACGCAGTATTTT.

Many counts were recorded for this clonotype. The chain carries TRBV4-1 and TRBJ1-1, with D perhaps TRBD1 (6 bases). Germline V gene lookup returns CDR1 MGHRA and CDR2 YSYEKL. Trimming shortened V by 1 base and J by 1 base, and 10 bases separated the two germline ends. The length of the CDR3 is 15 residues. CDR3: CASSQGDRRNTEAFF. The CDR3 DNA reads TGCGCCAGCAGCCAAGGAGACAGGAGGAACACTGAAGCTTTCTTT.

This clonotype was observed a few times. This chain uses TRBV12-3 or TRBV12-4 with TRBJ1-1; D perhaps matches TRBD1 (5 bases). Deletions cut 7 bases from V and 4 bases from J, with 16 bases between. CDR3 length: 14 amino acids. The CDR3 is CASIRRDLGTEAFF. As DNA, the CDR3 is TGTGCCAGCATTCGCCGGGACTTGGGCACTGAAGCTTTCTTT.

This clonotype was observed a handful of times. The genes are TRBV3-1 and TRBJ2-7; the D gene is possibly TRBD1 (6 bases). Germline values: CDR1 LGHDT, CDR2 YNNKEL (reference sequence). V was trimmed by 4 bases and J by 6 bases, leaving 13 bases between them. The CDR3 sequence is 13 residues long. CDR3 in DNA: TGTGCCAGCAGCCCAGGGCCAGGGGTCGAGCAGTACTTC. It is translated as CASSPGPGVEQYF.

Regarding this clonotype: A read error may explain this, as a much larger clone is one base away. The V and J genes are TRBV11-1 and TRBJ2-7; 9 nucleotides agree with TRBD1. The junction had 12 bases not matched to a gene; V was cut back by 5 bases and J by 4 bases. This CDR3 spans 16 amino acids. Germline assignment: CDR1 SGHAT and CDR2 FQDESV (reference sequence). CDR3 in DNA: TGTGCCAGCAGCGCTACCCCGGTACAGGGGGCTTACGAGCAGTACTTC. The encoded protein is CASSATPVQGAYEQYF.

This clonotype was detected only a few times. V usage is TRBV12-3 or TRBV12-4 and J usage is TRBJ2-7; 10 bases line up with TRBD2. With V trimmed by 5 bases and J by 5 bases, 9 bases remained unmatched. The CDR3 length is 15 residues. CDR3 sequence (DNA): TGTGCCAGCAGTCGGGGGGGACTAGCGAATCACGAGCAGTACGTC. Its translation: CASSRGGLANHEQYV.

This clonotype appeared many times. The chain has TRBV4-1 and TRBJ2-4, with D perhaps matching TRBD1 or TRBD2 (6 bases each). This CDR3 spans 15 amino acids. From germline, CDR1 is MGHRA and CDR2 YSYEKL. Trimming removed 3 bases from V and 1 base from J, with 10 bases in between. This chain's CDR3 is CASSQEGVAKNIQYF. CDR3 DNA sequence: TGCGCCAGCAGCCAGGAGGGGGTGGCCAAAAACATTCAGTACTTC.